This TCR beta chain was sequenced in a study of blood T cell repertoires in COVID-19. About the research overall: Spain, Italy and the United States supplied samples that represented acute and convalescent COVID-19. In each case, the material was cDNA or gDNA derived from T cells, B-cell-depleted T cells, or PBMCs.

Patients of the Seattle cohort, enrolled during active infection, were followed longitudinally. This clone appeared once. Germline V lookup: CDR1 MDHEN, CDR2 SYDVKM. Deletions cut 5 bases from V and 5 bases from J, with 9 bases between. CDR3 length equals 12 residues. TCRdb's copy holds only in-frame clones and misses some; the assay was immunoSEQ multiplex PCR. The sample includes roughly 150,000 clones, about 88% of them seen just once. Sequencing was performed on peripheral blood. This TCR came from a woman of 80 years or more with COVID-19, enrolled during active disease. The V and J genes are TRBV28 and TRBJ1-1, with a possible D match to TRBD1 (5 bases). The CDR3 DNA is TGTGCCAGCAGTACCGGGGGAACTGAAGCTTTCTTT. It is translated as CASSTGGTEAFF.